One TCR beta chain is described in this entry. The antigen this receptor binds is unknown. No base quality information exists; no much larger clone differs at one position. The immunoSEQ Assay, a bias-controlled multiplex PCR, was used to amplify TCRbeta CDR3 regions from genomic DNA. As for the original processing: Within the assay, amplification of reference gene primers was used to estimate how many nucleated cells each sample contained. Sequence reads were collapsed and filtered to measure the absolute abundance of every unique TCRbeta CDR3 rearrangement. For each sample, productive Simpson clonality was calculated as the square root of Simpson's diversity index across productive rearrangements. In its TCRdb copy, this immuneACCESS table keeps in-frame sequences only and misses some clones. Where compared with another copy, unresolved V genes explain less than half of these, and the others have no known cause. That table supplies the V and J calls and clone size; D and trimming were determined from the DNA. This sample lists just under 250,000 clones; around nine tenths were detected once. The ten top clones hold 3.5% to 5% of the sample.

Participants in the prospective study were aged 18 to 89 years, lived in 20 to 30 United States geographic areas, and enrolled through a virtual design. Cohort assignment in the prospective study relied on participant-reported clinical history from a screening survey and a study questionnaire. ImmuneRACE Cohort 3 recovered participants were defined by two consecutive negative NP/OP PCR tests, healthcare professional clearance, or symptom resolution. Mobile phlebotomists in the prospective study collected whole blood, serum and a nasopharyngeal or oropharyngeal swab from every participant. Additional blood draws and questionnaires over an approximately two-month period could optionally be provided by prospective study participants. Prospective study blood samples were shipped either frozen or at room temperature before DNA extraction. The data were taken from a study of blood T cell repertoires in COVID-19 (dated by TCRdb to 2018 to 2021). With respect to the entire study: The collaborator samples originated in the United States, Italy and Spain and spanned the acute and convalescent phases of COVID-19. The material from the prospective study consisted of cDNA or gDNA derived from T cells, B-cell-depleted T cells, or PBMCs. The dataset comprised deeply sampled blood TCRbeta repertoires from subjects exposed to, actively infected with, or recovered from COVID-19. The repertoires were made available in a free public database intended to serve as a resource for research on the immune response to SARS-CoV-2. The samples were drawn from two sources: the first 160 participants of the ongoing ImmuneRACE study, and 1,000 to 1,500 subjects contributed by 6 global collaborators. Sample metadata almost always included a de-identified subject ID, COVID-19 status, age in years and sex. Where HLA class I and class II types were available, the types were taken from metadata supplied by the sample provider, not from assay-based typing. The paper as a whole reports these results and caveats: Clinical and demographic metadata were provided uncurated, with the amount varying by source and participant.

The CDR3 holds 16 amino acids from the cysteine to the phenylalanine. Only the CDR3 DNA stays, 48 bases, in frame from base 1. The V and J ends are trimmed by 1 base and 5 bases, leaving 19 bases between them. Based on the germline V gene, the CDR1 and CDR2 sequences are SGHRS and YFSETQ. This TCR came from a woman younger than 45 who had recovered from COVID-19. The chain uses TRBV5-1 and TRBJ2-7, and the D gene may be TRBD1, 6 bases matching. The source material was PBMCs or T cells enriched from blood (not recorded which). The CDR3: CASSLQVSTGTHEQYF. The bases are TGCGCCAGCAGCTTGCAAGTCAGCACAGGGACCCACGAGCAGTACTTC. Joined to the reference TRBV5-1 and TRBJ2-7 proteins, this CDR3 gives the full variable domain: KAGVTQTPRYLIKTRGQQVTLSCSPISGHRSVSWYQQTPGQGLQFLFEYFSETQRNKGNFPGRFSGRQFSNSRSEMNVSTLELGDSALYLCASSLQVSTGTHEQYFGPGTRLTVT.